This TCR beta chain is drawn from a study of cytomegalovirus exposure and HLA in healthy donors. Donors in the study were healthy people who gave bone marrow. CDR3 length equals 16 residues. Germline-derived CDR1 and CDR2 are SGHRS and YFSETQ. Trimming cost V 4 bases and J 7 bases; bases outside gene matches: 9. Concerning this clone itself: Its target is unknown.

Primers: 60 Vbeta forward and 13 Jbeta reverse. Assay: immunoSEQ multiplex PCR; the TCRdb copy retains only in-frame clones and omits some. The sample has 200,000 to 250,000 clones; over 70% are singletons. Study-wide results and limits: While the bulk of TCR sequences proved rare, some public TCRs turned up in many donors. In a later analysis, a missense DCLRE1C variant was linked to TCR beta V- and J-gene trimming. According to an earlier analysis, most TCR beta V segments yielded productive rearrangements about 87% or about 30% of the time.

The source material was PBMCs. The chain recombines TRBV5-1 with TRBJ2-1; TRBD2 matches at 12 bases. This receptor was obtained from a boy between 2 and 15 years old in good health and CMV-seronegative. The CDR3 coding sequence is TGCGCCAGCAGCGCAGTCGGGACTAGCGGGCCGAATGAGCAGTTCTTC. Encoded protein: CASSAVGTSGPNEQFF. The whole variable domain, remainder taken from reference TRBV5-1 and TRBJ2-1, is KAGVTQTPRYLIKTRGQQVTLSCSPISGHRSVSWYQQTPGQGLQFLFEYFSETQRNKGNFPGRFSGRQFSNSRSEMNVSTLELGDSALYLCASSAVGTSGPNEQFFGPGTRLTVL.